The clone carrying this T cell receptor beta chain was observed at least ten times. Its matching antigen is unknown. The data belong to a study of T-cell reconstitution after alpha-beta-depleted transplantation in children. General observations from the study: Hyperexpanded clones declined; after one year, newly produced T cells mostly supplied diversity. In patients about two months after transplant, alpha-beta T cells reportedly arose from several hundred expanded graft clones. High day-60 TCRbeta diversity in some patients came from surviving recipient T cells and thymic progenitors.

CDR3 length equals 17 residues. Germline V gene sequence: CDR1 SEHNR, CDR2 FQNEAQ (reference sequence). Trimming removed 5 bases from V and 0 bases from J; junction bases left unmatched: 12. The TCRbeta library was prepared with unique molecular identifiers. One entry per CDR3 protein results from TCRdb running MiXCR on the PCR reads. The sample holds approximately 31,000 distinct CDR3 sequences; about 6.8% are singletons and the top ten take roughly a quarter. This rearrangement joins TRBV7-9 to TRBJ2-7; 8 nucleotides line up with TRBD1. The TCR originated in a child under two years old who had a stem cell transplant for acute myeloid leukemia, so the T cells may come from the graft donor. Material: peripheral blood, obtained 60 days after TCRalphabeta/CD19-depleted stem cell transplant. The CDR3 DNA sequence: TGTGCCAGCAGCCCCCAACCCGGACAGGGCAGCTCCTACGAGCAGTACTTC. Translating it yields CASSPQPGQGSSYEQYF. Supplemented by reference TRBV7-9 and TRBJ2-7, the full variable domain reads DTGVSQNPRHKITKRGQNVTFRCDPISEHNRLYWYRQTLGQGPEFLTYFQNEAQLEKSRLLSDRFSAERPKGSFSTLEIQRTEQGDSAMYLCASSPQPGQGSSYEQYFGPGTRLTVT.